What follows is one TCR beta chain and its context. The junction and the germline gene differ at one end; a read error may be behind it. The sample comes from a study of blood T cells in healthy people across ages. About the research overall: About one barcoded beta molecule per two T cells was captured by template switching.

With a J-beta primer mix and a sample-barcoded 5' primer, a second PCR ran 7 to 11 cycles. The template-switch adaptor, which had 12 random nucleotides, put a tag on each cDNA molecule. MiXCR, run by TCRdb on the 5' RACE reads, gives a single entry per CDR3 protein. The sample contains 1,500,000 or so distinct CDR3 sequences, 40% to 45% of which appear only once. The CDR3 is 14 residues long. Germline assignment: CDR1 SGHTA and CDR2 FQGTGA. This TCR was recovered from a woman aged 18-29 years in good health. What was sequenced was blood. The V gene is TRBV7-3, the J gene TRBJ2-1; 8 nucleotides match TRBD2. CDR3 DNA: TGTGCCGGCAGCTCCAGCGGGAGATACAATGAGCAGTTCTTC. Translation gives CAGSSSGRYNEQFF.